These T cell receptor beta chains were read from a single sample in a study of blood T cell repertoires in COVID-19. Repertoires were generated with immunoSEQ multiplex PCR, while TCRdb's copy carries only in-frame clones and drops some. The table has around 150,000 clones, around 87% seen once. Specimen: peripheral blood. These receptors came from a man aged 45-65 years with active COVID-19. CDR3s include the opening cysteine and the closing phenylalanine or tryptophan. Each record gives: V gene, J gene, clone size, D gene, CDR3 DNA, CDR3 protein. A D gene is named only where the DNA matches it firmly. The size field is filled for only some rows; it gives once, few, many or a size class.

>TRBV27|TRBJ2-7|NA|TRBD1
TGTGCCAGCAGTTTACTTGACAGGGTCCACGAGCAGTACTTC
CASSLLDRVHEQYF
>TRBV27|TRBJ1-5|NA|NA
TGTGCCAGCAGTTTAAACCCGTCAGGGCGCGGTCAGCCCCAGCATTTT
CASSLNPSGRGQPQHF
>TRBV5-1|TRBJ1-6|NA|NA
TGCGCCAGCAGCTTGCAGGGCAATAATTCACCCCTCCACTTT
CASSLQGNNSPLHF
>TRBV24-1|TRBJ2-1|NA|TRBD1
TGTGCCACCAGTGATCCCCGGACAGGGGGAAACAATGAGCAGTTCTTC
CATSDPRTGGNNEQFF
>TRBV24-1|TRBJ1-6|few|NA
TGTGCCACCAGTGATTCAGGAGGAAGGACCTATAATTCACCCCTCCACTTT
CATSDSGGRTYNSPLHF
>TRBV2|TRBJ2-1|NA|NA
TGTGCCAGCAGTGCTGGAGCGCGGAATGAGCAGTTCTTC
CASSAGARNEQFF
>TRBV4-3|TRBJ1-4|NA|TRBD1
TGCGCCAGCAGCCGTTGGGTTACAGGGGGCCAAACTAATGAAAAACTGTTTTTT
CASSRWVTGGQTNEKLFF
>TRBV19|TRBJ2-3|NA|NA
TGTGCCAGTAGTATCCGGGGGACCACAGATACGCAGTATTTT
CASSIRGTTDTQYF
>TRBV15|TRBJ2-1|NA|NA
TGTGCCACCAGCAGAGTTTTCTGGGAGATCTTCTACAATGAGCAGTTCTTC
CATSRVFWEIFYNEQFF
>TRBV24-1|TRBJ2-5|NA|TRBD2
TGTGCCACCAGTGACGGGACTAGCGGGGGGCGTGGGGAGACCCAGTACTTC
CATSDGTSGGRGETQYF
>TRBV30|TRBJ2-3|NA|NA
TGTGCCTGGAGTAAAGCGGCAAACACAGATACGCAGTATTTT
CAWSKAANTDTQYF